The 6 T cell receptor beta chains listed next were all sequenced from one sample in a study of blood T cell repertoires in COVID-19. This table comes from immunoSEQ multiplex PCR, and its TCRdb copy is limited to in-frame clones, with some not included. The sample lists approximately 220,000 clones, 80% to 90% occurring once. Sequenced sample: PBMCs or T cells enriched from blood (not recorded which). The receptors originated from a woman aged 25 to 39 with acute COVID-19.

This chain uses TRBV5-5 with TRBJ2-1; 7 positions match TRBD2. Trimming at V came to 5 bases and at J to 9 bases, leaving 5 bases not matched to a gene. Germline CDR1 SGHKS, CDR2 YYEKEE (reference sequence). The CDR3 extends over 12 amino acids. As DNA, the CDR3 is TGTGCCAGCAGGTCCTGGGGGGGTGAGCAGTTCTTC. This codes for CASRSWGGEQFF.

This clone was found once. CDR3 DNA: TGTGCCTCGGACAGGGGGCGTAATCAGCCCCAGCATTTT. This codes for CASDRGRNQPQHF. The chain is built from TRBV30 and TRBJ1-5; 11 bases are shared with TRBD1. The CDR3 is 13 amino acids. Germline V gene data show CDR1 as GTSNPN and CDR2 as SVGIG (reference sequence). J lost 4 bases, V lost 7 bases, and 3 bases had no gene match.

The chain is built from TRBV6-5 and TRBJ2-7; 7 bases line up with TRBD1. In germline, CDR1 is MNHEY, CDR2 SVGAGI. CDR3 length: 15 residues. The junction had 10 bases not matched to a gene; V was cut back by 5 bases and J by 3 bases. DNA for the CDR3: TGTGCCAGCAGTCCTGTGACAGGGAGTGACTACGAGCAGTACTTC. This codes for CASSPVTGSDYEQYF.

The chain recombines TRBV7-2 with TRBJ1-2, with a possible D match to TRBD1 (5 bases). The V end lost 4 bases, the J end lost 6 bases, and 15 bases lay between the germline ends. CDR3 length: 14 amino acids. Looked up from germline, CDR1 is SGHTA and CDR2 is FQGNSA. The CDR3 DNA follows: TGTGCCAGCAGCTCCGCGGGAGGGGCGGATGGCTACACCTTC. As protein: CASSSAGGADGYTF.

The V call is TRBV5-1, the J call TRBJ2-7; possibly TRBD2 for D (7 bases). From germline, CDR1 is SGHRS and CDR2 YFSETQ. The V end lost 4 bases, the J end lost 5 bases, and 19 bases lay between the germline ends. CDR3 length equals 15 residues. CDR3 protein: CASSAGGGVSHEQYF. As DNA, the CDR3 is TGCGCCAGCAGCGCCGGAGGGGGGGTTAGCCACGAGCAGTACTTC.

The rearrangement uses TRBV18 and TRBJ1-1; 8 bases align to TRBD1. Germline assignment: CDR1 KGHSH and CDR2 LQKENI. This CDR3 is built from 15 residues. The V segment lost 3 bases and the J segment 4 bases; nucleotides outside the gene matches: 7. The CDR3 region has the DNA TGTGCCAGCTCACCCCGGGTGGGGACAGGCACTGAAGCTTTCTTT. Protein product: CASSPRVGTGTEAFF.